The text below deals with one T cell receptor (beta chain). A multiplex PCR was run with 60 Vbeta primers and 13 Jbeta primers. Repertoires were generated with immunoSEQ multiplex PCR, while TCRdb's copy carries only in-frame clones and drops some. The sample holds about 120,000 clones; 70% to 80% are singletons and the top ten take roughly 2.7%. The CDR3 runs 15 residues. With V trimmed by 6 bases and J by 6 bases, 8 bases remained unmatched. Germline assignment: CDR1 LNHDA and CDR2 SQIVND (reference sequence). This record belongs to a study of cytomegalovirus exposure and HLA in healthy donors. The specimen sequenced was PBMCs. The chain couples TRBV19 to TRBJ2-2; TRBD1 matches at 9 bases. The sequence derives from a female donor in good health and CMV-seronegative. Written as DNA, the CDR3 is TGTGCCAGTAGCCGGGACAGGGAACGGGCCGGGGAGCTGTTTTTT. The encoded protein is CASSRDRERAGELFF.